These 14 T cell receptor beta chains were sequenced from one sample in a study of T cells expressing NK-cell markers. TCRdb reprocessed the 5' RACE reads, keeping one entry per CDR3 protein, no DNA. The sample has about 150,000 distinct CDR3 sequences. Sequencing was carried out using blood T cells: a sorted CD56 or NKG2C T cell subset, CD4+ or CD8+ T cells, or bulk PBMC T cells (not recorded which). The origin of the receptors is a man younger than 35 in good health.

The rearrangement joins TRBV4-3 to TRBJ2-1; TCRdb indicates TRBD1, and absent DNA this call remains unverified. The CDR3 totals 16 residues. Looked up from germline, CDR1 is LGHNA and CDR2 is YSLEER. CDR3 residues: CASSQDERQGWSEQFF.

V usage is TRBV6-2 or TRBV6-3 and J usage is TRBJ2-5; TCRdb proposes TRBD2, but this gene call is untestable without DNA. The length of the CDR3 is 14 residues. Germline loops: CDR1 MNHEY, CDR2 SVGEGT. CDR3 residues: CASSYTALGETQYF.

This chain uses TRBV7-2 with TRBJ2-3; there is no DNA to check the TCRdb D call of TRBD2. The CDR3 covers 16 residues. Germline assignment: CDR1 SGHTA and CDR2 FQGNSA. This chain's CDR3 is CASSLFQGGGTDTQYF.

This chain joins TRBV7-2 and TRBJ2-3; without DNA, the TCRdb call of TRBD2 cannot be checked. The CDR3 has 16 residues. Germline CDR1 is SGHTA and CDR2 is FQGNSA. CDR3 protein: CASDVTGGLGTDTQYF.

The CDR3 loop reads CASSSDRSEQYF. The gene calls are TRBV5-1 and TRBJ2-7. The CDR3 sequence is 12 residues long. In germline, CDR1 is SGHRS, CDR2 YFSETQ.

The CDR3: CAISESSTGGLSGELFF. V is TRBV10-3 and J is TRBJ2-2; the TCRdb D gene call, TRBD1, has no DNA to confirm it. Looked up from germline, CDR1 is ENHRY and CDR2 is SYGVKD. CDR3 size: 17 residues.

This CDR3 is CASSLSAEEGETQYF. This chain uses TRBV7-2 with TRBJ2-5; TCRdb designates TRBD2, a call that cannot be tested without DNA. In germline, CDR1 is SGHTA, CDR2 FQGNSA. The CDR3 spans 15 residues.

V is TRBV5-1 and J is TRBJ2-1; no DNA is available, so the TRBD1 call from TCRdb remains unchecked. CDR1 is SGHRS and CDR2 is YFSETQ in the germline V gene. The CDR3 is made up of 13 amino acids. The CDR3 is CASSSPAGAGEFF.

V is TRBV30 and J is TRBJ2-1; as DNA is missing, the TRBD1 call by TCRdb cannot be tested. The CDR3 runs 15 residues. Looked up from germline, CDR1 is GTSNPN and CDR2 is SVGIG (reference sequence). CDR3 sequence reads: CAWSIGPGAANEQFF.

The chain couples TRBV28 to TRBJ2-7; TCRdb returns TRBD1, unconfirmable since there is no DNA. The CDR3 sequence is 14 residues long. From germline, CDR1 is MDHEN and CDR2 SYDVKM. CDR3 sequence reads: CASSTQPTGAEQYF. The complete variable domain, with remaining parts taken from reference TRBV28 and TRBJ2-7, reads DVKVTQSSRYLVKRTGEKVFLECVQDMDHENMFWYRQDPGLGLRLIYFSYDVKMKEKGDIPEGYSVSREKKERFSLILESASTNQTSMYLCASSTQPTGAEQYFGPGTRLTVT.

The chain employs TRBV5-1 and TRBJ2-7; TCRdb gives TRBD2 as the D gene, but with no DNA this cannot be confirmed. The CDR3 is 15 residues long. Germline V gives CDR1 SGHRS, CDR2 YFSETQ. Here the CDR3 reads CASSVGSGEGYEQYF. Drawing the rest from reference TRBV5-1 and TRBJ2-7, the complete variable domain is KAGVTQTPRYLIKTRGQQVTLSCSPISGHRSVSWYQQTPGQGLQFLFEYFSETQRNKGNFPGRFSGRQFSNSRSEMNVSTLELGDSALYLCASSVGSGEGYEQYFGPGTRLTVT.

This chain joins TRBV12-3 or TRBV12-4 and TRBJ1-4; TCRdb outputs TRBD1, but without DNA this stays unchecked. CDR3 length: 14 residues. The CDR3 protein is CASSLGTGNEKLFF.

The CDR3 here is CASSLLPGKNTEAFF. This chain connects TRBV27 to TRBJ1-1; the D call of TRBD1 rests on TCRdb alone, since no DNA is present to check it. The CDR3 is made up of 15 amino acids. The germline V gene encodes CDR1 MNHEY and CDR2 SMNVEV (reference sequence).

The chain recombines TRBV12-3 or TRBV12-4 with TRBJ2-5; with no DNA, the TCRdb D assignment of TRBD2 cannot be verified. This CDR3 comprises 17 residues. The CDR3 region is CASSSRLAGVTPETQYF.